Listed below are T cell receptor beta chains from one sample, sequenced in a study of blood T cell repertoires in COVID-19. The repertoire was sequenced with immunoSEQ multiplex PCR; TCRdb's copy has only in-frame clones and lacks some. The table records 200,000 to 250,000 clones, about 87% of them present only once. The source material was PBMCs or T cells enriched from blood (not recorded which). The receptors were sampled from a woman aged 30 to 39 with acute COVID-19. Both conserved end residues are part of each CDR3. Fields, in order: CDR3 length, V gene, CDR3 protein.

len: 16
v_gene: TRBV4-1
CDR3aa: CASSQVGQDYNSPLHF

len: 13
v_gene: TRBV6-4
CDR3aa: CASSARQGTEQFF

len: 16
v_gene: TRBV29-1
CDR3aa: CSVILVGTGVFQPQHF

len: 15
v_gene: TRBV2
CDR3aa: CASMRQGVETGELFF

len: 14
v_gene: TRBV5-1
CDR3aa: CASSTGQGQETQYF

len: 12
v_gene: TRBV6-1
CDR3aa: CASSEGRSPLHF

len: 15
v_gene: TRBV2
CDR3aa: CASSLLAGGNNEQFF

len: 16
v_gene: TRBV21-1
CDR3aa: CASSKVTGAANEKLFF

len: 13
v_gene: TRBV3-1/TRBV3-2
CDR3aa: CASSQEEDNEQFF

len: 13
v_gene: TRBV5-6
CDR3aa: CASSLVGDQPQHF

len: 17
v_gene: TRBV13
CDR3aa: CASSSFSGGLTQETQYF

len: 14
v_gene: TRBV7-2
CDR3aa: CASSLGGGVNEQFF

len: 14
v_gene: TRBV11-2
CDR3aa: CASSSFTGDTEAFF

len: 15
v_gene: TRBV18
CDR3aa: CASSLDRNYNSPLHF

len: 15
v_gene: TRBV11-2
CDR3aa: CASSLGPGMHEKLFF

len: 19
v_gene: TRBV5-1
CDR3aa: CASSLADKQGRKVNTEAFF

len: 15
v_gene: TRBV4-1
CDR3aa: CASSLTKGESEKLFF

len: 16
v_gene: TRBV6-1
CDR3aa: CASSDPQGYSNQPQHF

len: 15
v_gene: TRBV5-1
CDR3aa: CASSNGDREGNEQFF

len: 16
v_gene: TRBV6-1
CDR3aa: CASSDFGRGGRDTQYF

len: 14
v_gene: TRBV19
CDR3aa: CASSIGGAQETQYF

len: 15
v_gene: TRBV11-2
CDR3aa: CASSFALSSGNTIYF

len: 13
v_gene: TRBV7-6
CDR3aa: CGGRDLLPSPLHF

len: 13
v_gene: TRBV7-8
CDR3aa: CASRRSGVDTQYF

len: 17
v_gene: TRBV15
CDR3aa: CATSRDRLSGNTGELFF

len: 16
v_gene: TRBV7-6
CDR3aa: CASSLLTGVAGNTIYF

len: 16
v_gene: TRBV7-9
CDR3aa: CASSSGLAGSPYEQYF

len: 17
v_gene: TRBV18
CDR3aa: CASSEGGRASSTDTQYF

len: 15
v_gene: TRBV2
CDR3aa: CASSAEQGAHETQYF

len: 16
v_gene: TRBV11-2
CDR3aa: CASRPTGQGAIHEQFF

len: 16
v_gene: TRBV5-1
CDR3aa: CASSLFDRGSGNTIYF

len: 15
v_gene: TRBV27
CDR3aa: CASRTRVGGGETQYF

len: 14
v_gene: TRBV2
CDR3aa: CASRNRGLYNEQYF

len: 15
v_gene: TRBV9
CDR3aa: CASSVQGSGANVLTF

len: 13
v_gene: TRBV10-1
CDR3aa: CASSEGQYGEQYF

len: 10
v_gene: TRBV28
CDR3aa: CASTGVEAFF